These T cell receptor beta chains were read from a single sample in a study of blood T cell repertoires in COVID-19. Only in-frame clones appear in the TCRdb table, and some are missing; sequencing was by immunoSEQ multiplex PCR. Of a few hundred thousand clones listed, roughly 86% are singletons. Sequenced input: peripheral blood. These receptors came from a woman in her 70s with active or convalescent COVID-19. Each CDR3 is given with its conserved first and last residue. The D gene is left open where the match is weak. Not all rows give a size; the values are once, few, many and, for expanded clones, a class.

TRBJ1-1	-	TRBV29-1	13	-	CSFIRGGNTEAFF	TGCAGCTTTATAAGGGGAGGGAACACTGAAGCTTTCTTT
TRBJ2-7	-	TRBV2	16	-	CASNIGPRGAVNEQYF	TGTGCCAGCAACATAGGCCCCAGGGGCGCAGTGAACGAGCAGTACTTC
TRBJ1-4	once	TRBV15	13	-	CATSRGTNEKLFF	TGTGCCACCAGTAGGGGAACTAATGAAAAACTGTTTTTT
TRBJ2-6	-	TRBV6-6	13	-	CASSTTGANVLTF	TGTGCCAGCAGCACAACGGGGGCCAACGTCCTGACTTTC
TRBJ1-5	few	TRBV6-5	15	-	CASSYSARMAQPQHF	TGTGCCAGCAGTTACTCGGCCAGGATGGCTCAGCCCCAGCATTTT
TRBJ2-7	-	TRBV5-1	15	TRBD1	CASSTGQGVMYEQYF	TGCGCCAGCAGCACTGGACAGGGAGTTATGTACGAGCAGTACTTC
TRBJ1-2	-	TRBV6-5	14	-	CASSFTGSLGGYTF	TGTGCCAGCAGTTTTACAGGGAGTCTTGGTGGCTACACCTTC
TRBJ1-1	-	TRBV19	14	-	CASRVDSLNTEAFF	TGTGCCAGTAGAGTAGACAGCCTGAACACTGAAGCTTTCTTT
TRBJ1-1	-	TRBV2	16	-	CASSEPRGGESAEAFF	TGTGCCAGCAGTGAGCCTCGGGGAGGGGAGAGTGCTGAAGCTTTCTTT
TRBJ1-6	-	TRBV5-1	18	-	CASSFGTLQITYNSPLHF	TGCGCCAGCAGCTTTGGGACACTACAAATCACCTATAATTCACCCCTCCACTTT
TRBJ1-2	few	TRBV29-1	13	TRBD1	CSVEDRADYGYTF	TGCAGCGTGGAAGACAGGGCGGACTATGGCTACACCTTC
TRBJ1-1	-	TRBV6-5	14	TRBD1	CASRKGQMNTEAFF	TGTGCCAGCAGGAAGGGACAGATGAACACTGAAGCTTTCTTT
TRBJ1-1	once	TRBV7-9	14	-	CASSLPRGNTEAFF	TGTGCCAGCAGCTTACCAAGGGGGAACACTGAAGCTTTCTTT
TRBJ2-7	-	TRBV12-3/TRBV12-4	13	TRBD1	CASRDRDSVRQYF	TGTGCCAGCCGGGACAGGGACTCTGTGAGGCAGTACTTC
TRBJ1-5	-	TRBV7-6	16	TRBD1	CASSLDAPQGHQPQHF	TGTGCCAGCAGCTTAGATGCCCCACAGGGGCATCAGCCCCAGCATTTT
TRBJ2-7	-	TRBV11-1	15	TRBD1	CASSLGEGALYEQYF	TGTGCCAGCAGCTTAGGTGAGGGGGCCCTCTACGAGCAGTACTTC
TRBJ1-1	-	TRBV4-2	14	-	CASSQDRGGFGAFF	TGTGCCAGCAGCCAAGATCGGGGGGGCTTCGGTGCTTTCTTT
TRBJ2-5	few	TRBV11-2	13	-	CASSLSPRETQYF	TGTGCCAGCAGCTTATCTCCCCGAGAGACCCAGTACTTC
TRBJ1-1	-	TRBV11-1	15	-	CASSRRRGMNTEAFF	TGTGCCAGCAGCCGAAGGAGGGGAATGAACACTGAAGCTTTCTTT
TRBJ2-1	-	TRBV10-3	15	TRBD1	CAISGSGTGGSEQFF	TGTGCCATCAGTGGGTCCGGGACAGGGGGCAGTGAGCAGTTCTTC
TRBJ1-3	-	TRBV6-1	15	TRBD1	CASSDRDRRGNTIYF	TGTGCCAGCAGTGACCGGGACAGGAGAGGAAACACCATATATTTT
TRBJ1-6	-	TRBV6-5	15	-	CASSYSNRDDSPLHF	TGTGCCAGCAGTTACTCGAACAGGGACGATTCACCCCTCCACTTT
TRBJ2-5	few	TRBV11-2	15	TRBD1	CASSRPGQGQETQYF	TGTGCCAGCAGCCGGCCCGGACAGGGCCAAGAGACCCAGTACTTC
TRBJ1-2	-	TRBV29-1	12	-	CSVERSLYGYTF	TGCAGCGTTGAGAGGAGCCTCTATGGCTACACCTTC
TRBJ1-1	-	TRBV6-6	14	-	CASSLTGPGSQAFF	TGTGCCAGCAGTCTAACAGGACCGGGCAGCCAAGCTTTCTTT
TRBJ1-3	-	TRBV6-5	15	TRBD1	CASSYITGGGNTIYF	TGTGCCAGCAGTTACATAACAGGGGGCGGAAACACCATATATTTT
TRBJ2-2	-	TRBV7-9	15	TRBD1	CASSSRTGSAGELFF	TGTGCCAGCAGCTCACGGACAGGGTCGGCCGGGGAGCTGTTTTTT
TRBJ2-2	-	TRBV6-5	14	TRBD1	CAAPGQVNTGELFF	TGTGCCGCGCCGGGACAGGTGAACACCGGGGAGCTGTTTTTT
TRBJ1-5	few	TRBV19	20	TRBD1	CASSIANRWAGQGKDQPQHF	TGTGCCAGTAGTATAGCCAACAGGTGGGCGGGACAGGGGAAGGATCAGCCCCAGCATTTT
TRBJ2-3	-	TRBV7-2	16	-	CASSLIGGLSTDTQYF	TGTGCCAGCAGCTTAATTGGGGGCCTTAGCACAGATACGCAGTATTTT
TRBJ2-2	-	TRBV15	12	-	CATSTQRGELFF	TGTGCCACCAGCACCCAGAGGGGGGAGCTGTTTTTT
TRBJ2-3	-	TRBV12-3/TRBV12-4	12	-	CASSFLTDTQYF	TGTGCCAGCAGTTTCTTAACAGATACGCAGTATTTT
TRBJ1-2	-	TRBV12-3/TRBV12-4	13	-	CASSLIATGGYTF	TGTGCCAGCAGTTTAATTGCTACGGGTGGCTACACCTTC
TRBJ1-5	-	TRBV7-2	14	-	CASSLQGGDQPQHF	TGTGCCAGCAGCTTACAAGGGGGGGATCAGCCCCAGCATTTT
TRBJ1-6	-	TRBV14	13	TRBD1	CASRLQGPSPLHF	TGTGCCAGCCGCCTACAGGGGCCTTCACCCCTCCACTTT
TRBJ1-2	-	TRBV12-3/TRBV12-4	12	-	CASSLERGGYTF	TGTGCCAGCAGTTTAGAACGGGGGGGCTACACCTTC
TRBJ1-1	-	TRBV19	16	-	CASSISYRGENTEAFF	TGTGCCAGTAGTATAAGTTATCGGGGGGAGAACACTGAAGCTTTCTTT
TRBJ2-3	-	TRBV11-3	16	-	CASSLGRQTGTDTQYF	TGTGCCAGCAGCTTAGGTAGACAAACAGGGACGGATACGCAGTATTTT
TRBJ1-3	-	TRBV12-3/TRBV12-4	13	-	CASSFSSGNTIYF	TGTGCCAGCAGTTTCAGCTCTGGAAACACCATATATTTT
TRBJ2-1	-	TRBV7-8	14	-	CASSPAGLNNEQFF	TGTGCCAGCAGCCCTGCGGGGCTAAACAATGAGCAGTTCTTC
TRBJ2-3	-	TRBV29-1	15	-	CSVEGGEEGTDTQYF	TGCAGCGTTGAAGGGGGAGAGGAGGGCACAGATACGCAGTATTTT
TRBJ1-5	-	TRBV19	16	TRBD1	CASSSHTGAISQPQHF	TGTGCCAGTAGTAGCCATACAGGGGCGATCAGTCAGCCCCAGCATTTT
TRBJ1-1	once	TRBV29-1	10	-	CSVADRKAFF	TGCAGCGTGGCGGACAGAAAAGCTTTCTTT
TRBJ2-2	-	TRBV28	13	-	CASSLTLPGELFF	TGTGCCAGCAGCCTGACTCTCCCCGGGGAGCTGTTTTTT
TRBJ1-1	-	TRBV25-1	13	-	CASRDTPNTEAFF	TGTGCCAGTCGGGACACCCCGAACACTGAAGCTTTCTTT
TRBJ1-2	few	TRBV11-2	14	TRBD1	CASSRDRGPYGYTF	TGTGCCAGCAGCCGGGACAGGGGGCCCTATGGCTACACCTTC
TRBJ2-7	-	TRBV10-3	15	TRBD2	CAISSGGEPSYEQYF	TGTGCCATCAGTAGCGGGGGCGAACCCTCCTACGAGCAGTACTTC
TRBJ1-1	-	TRBV15	15	-	CATSREGLMNTEAFF	TGTGCCACCAGCAGAGAGGGGCTAATGAACACTGAAGCTTTCTTT
TRBJ2-5	-	TRBV7-9	15	TRBD2	CASSPPGGWEETQYF	TGTGCCAGCAGCCCCCCCGGGGGGTGGGAAGAGACCCAGTACTTC
TRBJ2-7	-	TRBV20-1	13	-	CSASRGYSYEQYF	TGCAGTGCTAGTAGGGGGTACTCCTACGAGCAGTACTTC
TRBJ1-1	few	TRBV18	14	TRBD1	CASSPQGAGTEAFF	TGTGCCAGCTCACCACAGGGGGCGGGCACTGAAGCTTTCTTT
TRBJ1-1	-	TRBV6-5	14	-	CASSYQPGNTEAFF	TGTGCCAGCAGTTACCAGCCGGGGAACACTGAAGCTTTCTTT
TRBJ1-5	-	TRBV6-4	15	-	CASKPDGLSNQPQHF	TGTGCCAGCAAACCCGACGGACTAAGCAATCAGCCCCAGCATTTT
TRBJ2-2	-	TRBV5-1	15	TRBD2	CASTTAGGNTGELFF	TGCGCCAGCACCACCGCGGGGGGGAACACCGGGGAGCTGTTTTTT
TRBJ1-4	-	TRBV19	12	-	CASSPNTGLLFF	TGTGCCAGTAGTCCAAACACAGGGTTACTGTTTTTT
TRBJ1-2	once	TRBV3-1/TRBV3-2	13	-	CASSRTGAYGYTF	TGTGCCAGCAGCCGCACGGGAGCCTATGGCTACACCTTC
TRBJ1-1	-	TRBV2	14	-	CASTVTQGNTEAFF	TGTGCCAGCACTGTTACTCAGGGGAACACTGAAGCTTTCTTT